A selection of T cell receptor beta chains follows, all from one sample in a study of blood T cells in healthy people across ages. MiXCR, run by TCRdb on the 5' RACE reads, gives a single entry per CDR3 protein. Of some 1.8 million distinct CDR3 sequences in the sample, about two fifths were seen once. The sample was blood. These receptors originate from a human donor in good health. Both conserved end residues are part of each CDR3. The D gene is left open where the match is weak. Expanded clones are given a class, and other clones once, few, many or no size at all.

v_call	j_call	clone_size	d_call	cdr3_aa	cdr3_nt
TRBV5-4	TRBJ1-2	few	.	CASSLVGAFGYTF	TGTGCCAGCAGCTTGGTAGGGGCTTTTGGCTACACCTTC
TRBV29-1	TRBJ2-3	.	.	CSVVTYTQYF	TGCAGCGTTGTAACTTATACGCAGTATTTT
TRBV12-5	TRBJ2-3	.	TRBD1	CASEKQGARDTQYF	TGTGCTAGTGAGAAACAGGGGGCGCGGGATACGCAGTATTTT
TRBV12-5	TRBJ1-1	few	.	CASGLVRGRTYLGRSTEAFF	TGTGCTAGTGGTTTGGTACGGGGCCGGACATACTTAGGGCGGAGCACTGAAGCTTTCTTT
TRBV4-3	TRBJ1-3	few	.	CASSQTSTIRNTIYF	TGCGCCAGCAGCCAAACATCTACCATCCGAAACACCATATATTTT
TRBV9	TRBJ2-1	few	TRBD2	CASSVGGGAGYYNEQFF	TGTGCCAGCAGCGTAGGGGGAGGGGCGGGGTACTACAATGAGCAGTTCTTC
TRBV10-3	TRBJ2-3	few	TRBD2	CAIGVERGPTDTQYF	TGTGCCATCGGGGTCGAGCGGGGACCCACAGATACGCAGTATTTT
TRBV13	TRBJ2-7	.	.	CASSYRDRSTEQYF	TGTGCCAGCAGCTACCGGGATCGGTCGACGGAGCAGTACTTC
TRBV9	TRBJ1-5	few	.	CASGRDSSNQPQHF	TGTGCCAGCGGAAGGGATTCGAGCAATCAGCCCCAGCATTTT
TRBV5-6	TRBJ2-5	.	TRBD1	CASSFHSTGEETQYF	TGTGCCAGCAGCTTCCATTCGACAGGGGAAGAGACCCAGTACTTC
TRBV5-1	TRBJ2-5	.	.	CASSLTQRDRSRGQYF	TGCGCCAGCAGCTTGACCCAACGAGACAGGTCTCGGGGGCAGTACTTC
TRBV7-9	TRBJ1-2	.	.	CASSSTPGQGYGYTF	TGTGCCAGCAGCTCGACCCCGGGACAAGGCTATGGCTACACCTTC
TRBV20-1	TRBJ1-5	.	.	CSAGEVYPSSQPQHF	TGCAGTGCTGGAGAGGTTTACCCCTCTAGTCAGCCCCAGCATTTT
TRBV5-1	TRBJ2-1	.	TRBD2	CASSLGGERGYNEQFF	TGCGCCAGCAGCTTGGGGGGTGAGCGGGGCTACAATGAGCAGTTCTTC
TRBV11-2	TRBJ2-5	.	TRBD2	CASSPRASGELQETQYF	TGTGCCAGCAGCCCGCGGGCTAGCGGGGAATTACAAGAGACCCAGTACTTC
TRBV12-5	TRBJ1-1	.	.	CASRGSFEAFF	TGTGCTAGTAGGGGGAGTTTTGAAGCTTTCTTT
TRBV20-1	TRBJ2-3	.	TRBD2	CSARTSGPSDTQYF	TGCAGTGCGAGGACTAGCGGGCCTTCAGATACGCAGTATTTT
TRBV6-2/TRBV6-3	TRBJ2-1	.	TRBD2	CASSERGESYNERFF	TGTGCCAGCAGTGAGCGGGGGGAGTCCTACAATGAGCGGTTCTTC
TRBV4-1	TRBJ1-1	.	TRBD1	CASINRGNTEAFF	TGCGCCAGCATAAACAGGGGGAACACTGAAGCTTTCTTT
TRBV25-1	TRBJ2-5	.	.	CASSESWQETQYF	TGTGCCAGCAGTGAATCTTGGCAGGAGACCCAGTACTTC
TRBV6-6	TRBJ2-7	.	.	CASSYGGATSHEQYF	TGTGCCAGCAGTTACGGGGGGGCGACTTCCCACGAGCAGTACTTC
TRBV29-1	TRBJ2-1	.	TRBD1	CSVERDRGFNEQFF	TGCAGCGTTGAACGGGACAGGGGGTTTAATGAGCAGTTCTTC
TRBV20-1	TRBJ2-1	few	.	CSAPSLLGVQFF	TGCAGTGCTCCGTCCCTCCTGGGGGTGCAGTTCTTC
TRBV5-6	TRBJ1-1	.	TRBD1	CASSPGQGTLAFF	TGTGCCAGCAGCCCTGGACAGGGCACCCTGGCTTTCTTT
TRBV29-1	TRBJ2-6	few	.	CSVEDPPGANVLTF	TGCAGCGTTGAGGACCCACCTGGGGCCAACGTCCTGACTTTC
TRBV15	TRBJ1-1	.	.	CATGEALNTEAFF	TGTGCCACGGGTGAGGCCCTGAACACTGAAGCTTTCTTT
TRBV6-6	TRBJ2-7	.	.	CASSYSQQGSSYEQYF	TGTGCCAGCAGTTACTCACAGCAGGGTAGCTCCTACGAGCAGTACTTC
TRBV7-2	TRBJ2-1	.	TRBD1	CASSARDRGNLFF	TGTGCCAGCAGCGCCCGGGACAGGGGAAATCTGTTCTTC
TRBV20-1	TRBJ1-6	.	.	CSAPRGGTPLHF	TGCAGTGCTCCCCGGGGTGGAACACCCCTCCACTTT
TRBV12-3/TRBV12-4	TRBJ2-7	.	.	CASSLISEQYF	TGTGCCAGCAGTTTAATAAGCGAGCAGTACTTC